This T cell receptor (beta chain) was sequenced for a study of human T cells and chemical hapten exposure. TCRdb re-analysed the RACE reads in MiXCR, keeping a single row per CDR3 protein. Of just under 350,000 distinct CDR3 sequences in the sample, under 9% are singletons; the top ten hold 8% to 9%. Time point specified: patch test 1, 2 weeks after DPC sensitization. Specified treatment: therapeutic diphenylcyclopropenone sensitization with weekly scalp DPC. This CDR3 has 15 amino acids. CDR1 and CDR2 from the germline V gene are LNHDA and SQIVND (reference sequence). V gave up 3 bases and J gave up 5 bases, with 14 bases separating them. This clonotype occurred a few times.

The chain uses TRBV19 and TRBJ2-1; no clear D gene. This TCR came from a woman under 30 with alopecia areata. Some clones in this sample may be carry-over from other donors' samples. Specimen: whole blood, collected in connection with sensitization to the hapten diphenylcyclopropenone (DPC). CDR3 region: CASSIKVQGNNEQFF. Written as DNA, the CDR3 is TGTGCCAGTAGTATCAAAGTTCAAGGGAACAATGAGCAGTTCTTC.